The 5 T cell receptor beta chains in this list originate from one sample, sequenced in a study of CD8+ T cells in alopecia areata. Extracted RNA was reverse transcribed, and the resulting cDNA served as sequencing template. Assay: immunoSEQ multiplex PCR; the TCRdb copy retains only in-frame clones and omits some. The sample has approximately 180,000 clones, approximately 65% seen once. The sequencing used CD8+ T cells sorted from blood, collected at week 0. The receptor set was obtained from a human donor with alopecia areata.

The J gene is TRBJ2-3, the V gene TRBV7-9; 9 bases agree with TRBD1. This CDR3 is 15 amino acids long. The germline V gene has CDR1 SEHNR and CDR2 FQNEAQ (reference sequence). V dropped 5 bases and J dropped 5; count of bases not matched to a gene: 8. CDR3 sequence: CASSLTGGAGDTQYF. The CDR3 region has the DNA TGTGCCAGCAGCCTTACAGGGGGCGCAGGAGATACGCAGTATTTT.

The chain recombines TRBV7-9 with TRBJ2-3; D is possibly TRBD1 or TRBD2 (7 bases each). V shed 5 bases and J shed 2 bases, with 14 bases lying between them. Per germline, CDR1 SEHNR and CDR2 FQNEAQ (reference sequence). This CDR3 comprises 15 residues. CDR3 protein: CASSPQGTTTDTQYF. DNA for the CDR3: TGTGCCAGCAGCCCACAGGGGACTACCACAGATACGCAGTATTTT.

V is TRBV30 and J is TRBJ2-1, with 7 bases lining up with TRBD1. Trimming removed 2 bases from V and 7 bases from J; junction bases left unmatched: 11. The CDR3 runs to 15 residues. In germline, CDR1 is GTSNPN, CDR2 SVGIG (reference sequence). For the CDR3, the DNA is TGTGCCTGGAGTTACAGGGGAAGGTCCCAAAATGAGCAGTTCTTC. Its translation: CAWSYRGRSQNEQFF. The full variable domain, its missing parts supplied by reference TRBV30 and TRBJ2-1, is SQTIHQWPATLVQPVGSPLSLECTVEGTSNPNLYWYRQAAGRGLQLLFYSVGIGQISSEVPQNLSASRPQDRQFILSSKKLLLSDSGFYLCAWSYRGRSQNEQFFGPGTRLTVL.

This clone was counted between two and nine times. The V call is TRBV10-3, the J call TRBJ2-5, with D tentatively TRBD2 (6 bases). The CDR3 runs to 13 residues. Looked up from germline, CDR1 is ENHRY and CDR2 is SYGVKD. Trimming shortened V by 7 bases and J by 5 bases, and 14 bases separated the two germline ends. The CDR3 protein is CAITEGLWETQYF. CDR3 bases: TGTGCCATCACCGAGGGACTCTGGGAGACCCAGTACTTC.

The chain couples TRBV27 to TRBJ2-1, with D unresolved. The CDR3 covers 15 residues. V lost 3 bases, J lost 5 bases, and 14 bases lay in between. From germline, CDR1 is MNHEY and CDR2 SMNVEV (reference sequence). The CDR3 region is CASSLGSNSHNEQFF. The CDR3 nucleotides read TGTGCCAGCAGTTTGGGCTCGAATAGCCACAATGAGCAGTTCTTC.